Sequencing of this TCR beta chain was carried out in a study of tumor-infiltrating lymphocytes in glioblastoma multiforme. TCRB libraries came from RNA via three nested multiplex PCR rounds. No unique molecular identifiers were described for these TCRB libraries. TCRdb re-called the multiplex PCR reads with MiXCR, one entry per CDR3 protein. This table holds 8,000 to 10,000 distinct CDR3 sequences, around 64% found once. Trimming removed 2 bases from V and 4 bases from J, with 7 bases in between. Germline V lookup: CDR1 MNHNS, CDR2 SASEGT. The CDR3 runs 13 residues. This TCR derives from a male donor with glioblastoma. The chain joins TRBV6-1 to TRBJ2-3; no firm D call. The material sequenced was brain tumor tissue. CDR3 DNA: TGTGCCAGCAGTGAATGTAGGGCAGATACGCAGTATTTT. Encoded protein: CASSECRADTQYF.